This TCR beta chain was sequenced during a study of CD8 T cells in Susac syndrome. Study results and caveats: A relatively small number of individuals underwent TCR sequencing and HLA analysis.

The RNA input was roughly 0.45 to 1 ug, and it was reverse transcribed with random hexamers. One entry per CDR3 protein, called by TCRdb with MiXCR from the immunoSEQ multiplex PCR reads. The top ten clones hold around 0.25% of a sample with some 120,000 distinct CDR3 sequences, under 95% of them seen once. Turning to this clonotype: Antigen unknown.

Material: CD8+ T cells from PBMCs. The origin of this receptor is a human donor with multiple sclerosis.

The CDR3 sequence: CARLGGTATTDTQYF. In DNA, the CDR3 is TGCGCCAGATTGGGCGGGACAGCCACCACAGATACGCAGTATTTT. The rearrangement uses TRBV23-1 and TRBJ2-3; possibly TRBD1 for D (7 bases). TRBV23-1 is annotated as an ORF whose role is uncertain. The CDR3 consists of 15 residues. V lost 9 bases, J lost 2 bases, and 18 bases lay in between.